This is a list of T cell receptor beta chains from one sample in a study of T cell responses to AZD1222 COVID-19 vaccine. Clones were read by immunoSEQ multiplex PCR, and TCRdb kept only the in-frame ones, dropping some. Seen here are 100,000 to 130,000 clones, roughly 87% observed once, and the top ten hold 4.5% to 6%. The sample here was peripheral blood, taken 28 days after the second AZD1222 dose. Receptors were obtained from an adult who received the AZD1222 COVID-19 vaccine. CDR3s include the opening cysteine and the closing phenylalanine or tryptophan. D genes are given only for firm matches. Where a row states a size, it is once, few, many or the class of an expanded clone; other rows omit it.

v_call: TRBV6-5; j_call: TRBJ1-1; clone_size: NA; d_call: TRBD1; cdr3_aa: CASSYEGARTNAFF; cdr3_nt: TGTGCCAGCAGTTACGAGGGGGCCCGGACAAATGCTTTCTTT
v_call: TRBV5-6; j_call: TRBJ1-1; clone_size: NA; d_call: NA; cdr3_aa: CASSSTDGHTEAFF; cdr3_nt: TGTGCCAGCAGCTCCACGGACGGTCACACTGAAGCTTTCTTT
v_call: TRBV28; j_call: TRBJ2-7; clone_size: NA; d_call: NA; cdr3_aa: CASAEDYEQYF; cdr3_nt: TGTGCCAGCGCTGAGGATTACGAGCAGTACTTC
v_call: TRBV25-1; j_call: TRBJ1-1; clone_size: NA; d_call: TRBD1; cdr3_aa: CASSQTGGLNTEAFF; cdr3_nt: TGTGCCAGCAGTCAGACAGGGGGCTTGAACACTGAAGCTTTCTTT
v_call: TRBV28; j_call: TRBJ2-7; clone_size: NA; d_call: TRBD1; cdr3_aa: CASSPTGTGSYEQYF; cdr3_nt: TGTGCCAGCAGTCCCACCGGGACAGGGTCCTACGAGCAGTACTTC
v_call: TRBV30; j_call: TRBJ1-1; clone_size: NA; d_call: TRBD1; cdr3_aa: CAWLRTGAANTEAFF; cdr3_nt: TGTGCCTGGCTGAGGACAGGGGCCGCGAACACTGAAGCTTTCTTT
v_call: TRBV3-1/TRBV3-2; j_call: TRBJ1-5; clone_size: NA; d_call: NA; cdr3_aa: CASSQGTSNQPQHF; cdr3_nt: TGTGCCAGCAGCCAAGGAACGAGCAATCAGCCCCAGCATTTT
v_call: TRBV6-5; j_call: TRBJ2-1; clone_size: once; d_call: NA; cdr3_aa: CASSYSETGFYNEQFF; cdr3_nt: TGTGCCAGCAGTTACTCGGAGACAGGCTTTTACAATGAGCAGTTCTTC
v_call: TRBV5-4; j_call: TRBJ2-7; clone_size: NA; d_call: NA; cdr3_aa: CASSSSVEGPYEQYF; cdr3_nt: TGTGCCAGCAGCTCCTCGGTAGAGGGTCCCTACGAGCAGTACTTC
v_call: TRBV12-3/TRBV12-4; j_call: TRBJ2-7; clone_size: NA; d_call: TRBD2; cdr3_aa: CASRSGGAYEQYF; cdr3_nt: TGTGCCAGCAGGAGCGGGGGAGCCTACGAGCAGTACTTC
v_call: TRBV5-4; j_call: TRBJ1-5; clone_size: once; d_call: NA; cdr3_aa: CASSLMGGQPQHF; cdr3_nt: TGTGCCAGCAGCTTAATGGGAGGTCAGCCCCAGCATTTT
v_call: TRBV5-4; j_call: TRBJ2-5; clone_size: NA; d_call: NA; cdr3_aa: CASSLGGSGQETQYF; cdr3_nt: TGTGCCAGCAGCTTGGGTGGGAGTGGGCAAGAGACCCAGTACTTC
v_call: TRBV27; j_call: TRBJ1-1; clone_size: NA; d_call: NA; cdr3_aa: CASSLRGLMNTEAFF; cdr3_nt: TGTGCCAGCAGTTTAAGGGGTCTGATGAACACTGAAGCTTTCTTT
v_call: TRBV5-6; j_call: TRBJ2-2; clone_size: NA; d_call: NA; cdr3_aa: CASSLFQVKHTGELFF; cdr3_nt: TGTGCCAGCAGCTTGTTCCAGGTCAAACACACCGGGGAGCTGTTTTTT
v_call: TRBV28; j_call: TRBJ2-2; clone_size: NA; d_call: TRBD2; cdr3_aa: CASFLAGGANTGELFF; cdr3_nt: TGTGCCAGTTTTCTAGCGGGGGGCGCGAACACCGGGGAGCTGTTTTTT
v_call: TRBV4-3; j_call: TRBJ1-2; clone_size: NA; d_call: TRBD1; cdr3_aa: CASSRGQGNGLNYGYTF; cdr3_nt: TGCGCCAGCAGCAGAGGACAGGGGAATGGGTTAAACTATGGCTACACCTTC
v_call: TRBV5-6; j_call: TRBJ2-3; clone_size: NA; d_call: TRBD2; cdr3_aa: CASSLAGTSGGYSTDTQYF; cdr3_nt: TGTGCCAGCAGCTTGGCCGGGACTAGCGGGGGTTACAGCACAGATACGCAGTATTTT
v_call: TRBV11-1; j_call: TRBJ1-1; clone_size: NA; d_call: NA; cdr3_aa: CASSHAGLVSEAFF; cdr3_nt: TGTGCCAGCAGCCATGCAGGGTTGGTATCTGAAGCTTTCTTT
v_call: TRBV6-4; j_call: TRBJ2-3; clone_size: NA; d_call: TRBD2; cdr3_aa: CASSDSTSGDTDTQYF; cdr3_nt: TGTGCCAGCAGTGACTCGACTAGCGGGGACACAGATACGCAGTATTTT
v_call: TRBV11-2; j_call: TRBJ1-5; clone_size: NA; d_call: TRBD1; cdr3_aa: CASSQGTGSQPQHF; cdr3_nt: TGTGCCAGCAGCCAAGGGACAGGGTCTCAGCCCCAGCATTTT
v_call: TRBV6-2/TRBV6-3; j_call: TRBJ1-5; clone_size: few; d_call: TRBD1; cdr3_aa: CASSFLTGDQPQHF; cdr3_nt: TGTGCCAGCAGTTTCCTAACAGGGGATCAGCCCCAGCATTTT
v_call: TRBV28; j_call: TRBJ2-7; clone_size: once; d_call: TRBD1; cdr3_aa: CASTGQGSLYEQYF; cdr3_nt: TGTGCCAGCACCGGACAGGGGAGCCTCTACGAGCAGTACTTC
v_call: TRBV6-1; j_call: TRBJ1-6; clone_size: once; d_call: TRBD1; cdr3_aa: CASSEWDRDNSPLHF; cdr3_nt: TGTGCCAGCAGTGAATGGGACAGGGATAATTCACCCCTCCACTTT
v_call: TRBV5-6; j_call: TRBJ1-1; clone_size: NA; d_call: NA; cdr3_aa: CASSYGGGYEAFF; cdr3_nt: TGTGCCAGCAGCTATGGGGGCGGGTATGAAGCTTTCTTT
v_call: TRBV9; j_call: TRBJ1-4; clone_size: NA; d_call: NA; cdr3_aa: CASSVEGRWDEKLFF; cdr3_nt: TGTGCCAGCAGCGTAGAGGGGAGATGGGATGAAAAACTGTTTTTT
v_call: TRBV19; j_call: TRBJ2-1; clone_size: NA; d_call: TRBD1; cdr3_aa: CASTGTGGYNEQFF; cdr3_nt: TGTGCCAGTACGGGAACAGGGGGATATAATGAGCAGTTCTTC
v_call: TRBV6-1; j_call: TRBJ2-3; clone_size: NA; d_call: NA; cdr3_aa: CASSEGGMSTDTQYF; cdr3_nt: TGTGCCAGCAGTGAAGGGGGGATGAGCACAGATACGCAGTATTTT
v_call: TRBV6-5; j_call: TRBJ2-5; clone_size: NA; d_call: NA; cdr3_aa: CASSHDRDPDRTQYF; cdr3_nt: TGTGCCAGCAGTCACGACCGGGACCCAGACAGGACCCAGTACTTC
v_call: TRBV11-2; j_call: TRBJ1-3; clone_size: NA; d_call: NA; cdr3_aa: CASRLPGFSGNTIYF; cdr3_nt: TGTGCCAGCCGACTGCCGGGATTTTCTGGAAACACCATATATTTT
v_call: TRBV6-5; j_call: TRBJ2-7; clone_size: once; d_call: NA; cdr3_aa: CASSYSVGPLMYEQYF; cdr3_nt: TGTGCCAGCAGTTACTCTGTTGGGCCCCTCATGTACGAGCAGTACTTC
v_call: TRBV30; j_call: TRBJ2-7; clone_size: few; d_call: TRBD1; cdr3_aa: CAWSRQGGTKYF; cdr3_nt: TGTGCCTGGAGCCGACAGGGGGGAACTAAGTACTTC
v_call: TRBV27; j_call: TRBJ1-1; clone_size: NA; d_call: NA; cdr3_aa: CASISDSMNTEAFF; cdr3_nt: TGTGCCAGCATCTCAGACAGCATGAACACTGAAGCTTTCTTT
v_call: TRBV7-2; j_call: TRBJ1-2; clone_size: NA; d_call: TRBD1; cdr3_aa: CASSTLGQGARYGYTF; cdr3_nt: TGTGCCAGCAGCACACTCGGACAGGGGGCGCGGTATGGCTACACCTTC
v_call: TRBV27; j_call: TRBJ2-3; clone_size: NA; d_call: NA; cdr3_aa: CASTAQGGTSTDTQYF; cdr3_nt: TGTGCCAGCACCGCTCAGGGGGGGACTAGCACAGATACGCAGTATTTT
v_call: TRBV6-5; j_call: TRBJ2-5; clone_size: NA; d_call: TRBD2; cdr3_aa: CASRQRGGQETQYF; cdr3_nt: TGTGCCAGCAGGCAGCGGGGGGGCCAAGAGACCCAGTACTTC
v_call: TRBV4-2; j_call: TRBJ2-2; clone_size: NA; d_call: TRBD1; cdr3_aa: CASSPTGALIGGELFF; cdr3_nt: TGTGCCAGCAGCCCAACAGGGGCCCTAATTGGCGGGGAGCTGTTTTTT
v_call: TRBV7-2; j_call: TRBJ1-1; clone_size: NA; d_call: TRBD1; cdr3_aa: CASSLGRQGNTEAFF; cdr3_nt: TGTGCCAGCAGCTTAGGTCGACAGGGGAACACTGAAGCTTTCTTT
v_call: TRBV5-6; j_call: TRBJ1-1; clone_size: NA; d_call: NA; cdr3_aa: CASSFPESTEAFF; cdr3_nt: TGTGCCAGCAGCTTCCCGGAATCCACTGAAGCTTTCTTT
v_call: TRBV6-5; j_call: TRBJ2-7; clone_size: few; d_call: TRBD1; cdr3_aa: CASRPGQNPSYEQYF; cdr3_nt: TGTGCCAGCAGACCGGGACAGAACCCGTCCTACGAGCAGTACTTC
v_call: TRBV6-7; j_call: TRBJ1-1; clone_size: NA; d_call: NA; cdr3_aa: CASSRFLWQTSEAFF; cdr3_nt: TGTGCCAGCAGTCGCTTCCTGTGGCAGACAAGTGAAGCTTTCTTT
v_call: TRBV6-5; j_call: TRBJ1-2; clone_size: NA; d_call: TRBD1; cdr3_aa: CASRMDRGSYYGYTF; cdr3_nt: TGTGCCAGCAGGATGGACAGGGGGTCGTACTATGGCTACACCTTC
v_call: TRBV30; j_call: TRBJ2-6; clone_size: NA; d_call: NA; cdr3_aa: CAWREDRRWSGANVLTF; cdr3_nt: TGTGCCTGGAGGGAAGACAGAAGGTGGTCTGGGGCCAACGTCCTGACTTTC
v_call: TRBV4-1; j_call: TRBJ2-7; clone_size: NA; d_call: NA; cdr3_aa: CASSQVGRRTYEQYF; cdr3_nt: TGCGCCAGCAGCCAAGTGGGTAGGAGAACCTACGAGCAGTACTTC
v_call: TRBV9; j_call: TRBJ1-1; clone_size: NA; d_call: NA; cdr3_aa: CASSAMGTEAFF; cdr3_nt: TGTGCCAGCAGCGCTATGGGCACTGAAGCTTTCTTT
v_call: TRBV6-4; j_call: TRBJ1-1; clone_size: NA; d_call: NA; cdr3_aa: CASRETENTEAFF; cdr3_nt: TGTGCCAGCAGAGAGACCGAGAACACTGAAGCTTTCTTT
v_call: TRBV28; j_call: TRBJ1-5; clone_size: NA; d_call: NA; cdr3_aa: CASGVTDSNQPQHF; cdr3_nt: TGTGCCAGCGGGGTGACAGATAGCAATCAGCCCCAGCATTTT
v_call: TRBV28; j_call: TRBJ2-7; clone_size: NA; d_call: NA; cdr3_aa: CATRIGLTYEQYF; cdr3_nt: TGTGCCACCCGCATAGGCCTTACCTACGAGCAGTACTTC
v_call: TRBV28; j_call: TRBJ2-5; clone_size: few; d_call: TRBD1; cdr3_aa: CASSLVTGQETQYF; cdr3_nt: TGTGCCAGCAGTTTAGTGACAGGGCAGGAGACCCAGTACTTC
v_call: TRBV4-2; j_call: TRBJ1-6; clone_size: NA; d_call: NA; cdr3_aa: CASSQDTGEGEGLGRPLHF; cdr3_nt: TGTGCCAGCAGCCAAGATACGGGGGAGGGGGAAGGGCTTGGAAGACCCCTCCACTTT